Listed here are 26 T cell receptor gamma chains from one sample, sequenced in a study of Vδ1+ human thymocytes. RNA was extracted from the cells and then reverse transcribed. Pooled V-gene forward primers with one constant-region reverse primer generated the CDR3 amplicons by multiplex PCR. TCRdb reprocessed the multiplex PCR reads using CATT. The sample has tens of thousands of gamma-chain clones; just over 20% are singletons. No antigens are known for them. General study results and limits: Highly polyclonal TRG and TRD repertoires with Gaussian CDR3 length distributions appeared in thymus.

Material: Vdelta1+ gamma-delta thymocytes from the thymus. Subset defined: FACS-sorted CD3+ TCRalphabeta- TCRVdelta1+ TCRVdelta2- thymocytes. The receptor source for this set is a girl less than two years old who had congenital heart surgery.

The chain joins TRGV9 to TRGJ1 or TRGJ2. Germline CDR1 and CDR2: GITISATS and ISYDGTV (reference sequence). The CDR3 has 16 residues. J was trimmed by 3 bases and V by 0 bases; bases with no gene match: 11. DNA of the CDR3: TGTGCCTTGTGGGAGGTGCTGAAACCGACTTATTATAAGAAACTCTTT. This encodes CALWEVLKPTYYKKLF.

The V gene is TRGV4, the J gene TRGJ1 or TRGJ2. The CDR3 spans 13 residues. The J segment lost 7 bases and the V segment lost 5 bases, leaving 11 bases of the junction unmatched. Germline assignment: CDR1 EGSTGY and CDR2 YDSYTSSV. The CDR3 DNA follows: TGTGCCACCTGGGGCATCCGATCCTATAAGAAACTCTTT. It is translated as CATWGIRSYKKLF.

Remarks on this clone: A read error is possible here, since a much larger clone lies one base away. This sample includes further DNA sequences coding for the same CDR3. This chain joins TRGV2 and TRGJ1 or TRGJ2. Germline CDR1 EGSNGY, CDR2 YDSYNSKV. CDR3 length equals 11 residues. V shed 0 bases, J shed 11 bases, and the junction held 4 bases outside the gene matches. The DNA for the CDR3 is TGTGCCACCTGGGACGGGGCGGAGAAACTCTTT. Its protein is CATWDGAEKLF.

This clone was counted only a few times. This sample includes further DNA sequences coding for the same CDR3. The rearrangement joins TRGV9 to TRGJ1 or TRGJ2. CDR1 and CDR2 from the germline V gene are GITISATS and ISYDGTV (reference sequence). The CDR3 loop spans 14 amino acids. Trimming at V came to 2 bases and at J to 0 bases, leaving 4 bases not matched to a gene. The CDR3 DNA sequence: TGTGCCTTGTGGGAGGCGCCGAATTATTATAAGAAACTCTTT. Translation gives CALWEAPNYYKKLF.

This clone was found a few times. This chain connects TRGV3 to TRGJ1 or TRGJ2. CDR3 size: 12 residues. Trimming removed 0 bases from V and 12 bases from J; junction bases left unmatched: 8. Germline V lookup: CDR1 VTNTFY, CDR2 YDVSTARD (reference sequence). The CDR3 coding sequence is TGTGCCACCTGGGACAGGCCTTGGGGGAAACTCTTT. Translation gives CATWDRPWGKLF.

V usage is TRGV4 and J usage is TRGJ1 or TRGJ2. The CDR3 runs 15 residues. J was trimmed by 4 bases and V by 0 bases; bases with no gene match: 9. Germline V gives CDR1 EGSTGY, CDR2 YDSYTSSV. Here the CDR3 DNA reads TGTGCCACCTGGGATGGGCCGGGGTGGTATTATAAGAAACTCTTT. Translated: CATWDGPGWYYKKLF.

In this sample, this clone turned up a few times. Other nucleotide sequences in the sample specify the same CDR3. The genes are TRGV2 and TRGJ1 or TRGJ2. The germline V gene has CDR1 EGSNGY and CDR2 YDSYNSKV. V trimming: 0 bases; J trimming: 16 bases; junction bases outside the gene matches: 6. The CDR3 contains 10 residues. The DNA of the CDR3 is TGTGCCACCTGGGACGGGCTGATGCTCTTT. It specifies CATWDGLMLF.

This clone was recorded many times. The sample has other DNA sequences that encode this CDR3 too. The V gene is TRGV2, the J gene TRGJP2. Per germline, CDR1 EGSNGY and CDR2 YDSYNSKV. V shed 0 bases, J shed 3 bases, and the junction held 4 bases outside the gene matches. This CDR3 has 15 residues. The CDR3 protein is CATWDGLGSDWIKTF. For the CDR3, the DNA is TGTGCCACCTGGGACGGGCTCGGTAGTGATTGGATCAAGACGTTT.

This clone was picked up a small number of times. The chain recombines TRGV3 with TRGJ1 or TRGJ2. V shed 3 bases, J shed 6 bases, and the junction held 5 bases outside the gene matches. This CDR3 is built from 12 residues. Germline V lookup: CDR1 VTNTFY, CDR2 YDVSTARD (reference sequence). The CDR3 here is CATWDPSYKKLF. The CDR3 nucleotides are TGTGCCACCTGGGACCCGAGTTATAAGAAACTCTTT.

The chain has TRGV9 and TRGJP2. The CDR3 consists of 16 residues. CDR1 and CDR2 from the germline V gene are GITISATS and ISYDGTV (reference sequence). The V gene end was trimmed by 1 base and the J gene end by 0 bases; junction bases not matched to a gene: 5. CDR3 in DNA: TGTGCCTTGTGGGAGGTAGAATATAGTAGTGATTGGATCAAGACGTTT. This translates into CALWEVEYSSDWIKTF.

In the case of this clone: Mismatch with germline at one junction end may stem from a read error. This chain connects TRGV4 to TRGJ1 or TRGJ2. Germline V gene sequence: CDR1 EGSTGY, CDR2 YDSYTSSV. This CDR3 has 16 residues. CDR3 residues: CATWDLNGGNYYKNLF. Here the CDR3 DNA reads TGTGCCACCTGGGATCTCAACGGCGGGAATTATTATAAGAATCTCTTT.

This clone was counted between two and nine times. The V and J genes are TRGV3 and TRGJ1 or TRGJ2. V gave up 0 bases and J gave up 12 bases; unmatched junction bases: 8. Germline V gene sequence: CDR1 VTNTFY, CDR2 YDVSTARD (reference sequence). This CDR3 is 12 amino acids long. The chain's CDR3 is CATWDRDFGKLF. In nucleotides, the CDR3 is TGTGCCACCTGGGACAGGGATTTTGGGAAACTCTTT.

This chain connects TRGV4 to TRGJ1 or TRGJ2. Germline CDR1 is EGSTGY and CDR2 is YDSYTSSV. The V gene end was trimmed by 4 bases and the J gene end by 10 bases; junction bases not matched to a gene: 10. The CDR3 loop spans 12 amino acids. For the CDR3, the DNA is TGTGCCACCTGGGAGGCAAAGGTGAAGAAACTCTTT. The encoded protein is CATWEAKVKKLF.

The table lists this clone with a count of one. This chain connects TRGV8 to TRGJ1 or TRGJ2. Losses at the gene ends were 3 bases for V and 4 bases for J; bases not matched to a gene: 12. CDR3 length: 15 amino acids. Germline V gene sequence: CDR1 VENAVY, CDR2 YDSYNSRV. The CDR3 loop reads CATWDWGTTYYKKLF. In DNA, the CDR3 is TGTGCCACCTGGGATTGGGGTACAACGTATTATAAGAAACTCTTT.

The chain uses TRGV4 and TRGJ1 or TRGJ2. Trimming took 9 bases from V and 9 from J; bases not matched to a gene: 20. The CDR3 is made up of 14 amino acids. CDR1 and CDR2 from the germline V gene are EGSTGY and YDSYTSSV. CDR3 protein: CATRSSPLYGKKLF. CDR3 sequence (DNA): TGTGCCACCCGAAGCTCCCCCTTATATGGTAAGAAACTCTTT.

This clone has just a few counts. A far larger clone lies a single base away; this is likely a read error. The chain uses TRGV2 and TRGJP2. CDR1 is EGSNGY, CDR2 YDSYNSKV, per germline. CDR3 length: 13 residues. J was trimmed by 0 bases and V by 7 bases; bases with no gene match: 2. The CDR3 region has the DNA TGTGCCACCTGTGATAGTAGTGATTGGATCAAGACGTTT. This sequence encodes CATCDSSDWIKTF.

This clone was counted only a few times. This clone may be a read error of a much larger clone one base away. Other DNA sequences of this sample code for an identical CDR3. J is TRGJ1 or TRGJ2 and V is TRGV2. Per the germline V gene, CDR1 is EGSNGY and CDR2 is YDSYNSKV. V shed 1 base, J shed 3 bases, and the junction held 3 bases outside the gene matches. This CDR3 comprises 13 residues. The CDR3 DNA follows: TGTGCCACCTGGGACGGAAGTTATTATAAGAAACTCTTT. The encoded protein is CATWDGSYYKKLF.

In the case of this clone: A clone one base away is much larger, so this may be a read error. Distinct nucleotide sequences in the sample also encode this CDR3. The J gene is TRGJ1 or TRGJ2, the V gene TRGV4. Germline values: CDR1 EGSTGY, CDR2 YDSYTSSV. The CDR3 totals 14 residues. V shed 2 bases and J 0 bases; nucleotides not matched to a gene: 4. CDR3 region: CATWDVSNYYKKLF. CDR3 bases: TGTGCCACCTGGGATGTGTCGAATTATTATAAGAAACTCTTT.

The V gene is TRGV8, the J gene TRGJ1 or TRGJ2. The CDR3 runs to 13 residues. CDR1 is VENAVY, CDR2 YDSYNSRV, per germline. The V and J ends lost 0 bases and 11 bases, in that order; junction bases with no gene match: 10. As DNA, the CDR3 is TGTGCCACCTGGGATAGGTACATCTGGCAGAAACTCTTT. Amino acid sequence: CATWDRYIWQKLF.

V gene TRGV3 combines with J gene TRGJ1 or TRGJ2. CDR3 length: 12 residues. V trimming: 1 base; J trimming: 9 bases; junction bases outside the gene matches: 6. Per germline, CDR1 VTNTFY and CDR2 YDVSTARD (reference sequence). The CDR3 DNA is TGTGCCACCTGGGACAGCGGGGGTAAGAAACTCTTT. Protein: CATWDSGGKKLF.

This clone was seen a few times. The rearrangement uses TRGV9 and TRGJ1 or TRGJ2. With 2 bases clipped from V and 3 bases from J, the junction kept 7 bases outside the gene matches. The length of the CDR3 is 14 residues. CDR1 and CDR2 (germline): GITISATS, ISYDGTV (reference sequence). CDR3 sequence (DNA): TGTGCCTTGTGGGAGGATCAGACTTATTATAAGAAACTCTTT. This gives the protein CALWEDQTYYKKLF.

As to this clone: It may be a read error: a sequence one base away is much more abundant. The chain couples TRGV8 to TRGJ1 or TRGJ2. Trimming cost V 1 base and J 6 bases; bases outside gene matches: 3. Germline-derived CDR1 and CDR2 are VENAVY and YDSYNSRV. This CDR3 contains 12 residues. CDR3 DNA sequence: TGTGCCACCTGGGATAGTTTTTATAAGAAACTCTTT. Translation: CATWDSFYKKLF.

The chain combines TRGV9 with TRGJ1 or TRGJ2. The CDR3 spans 10 residues. CDR1 GITISATS and CDR2 ISYDGTV come from the germline V gene (reference sequence). J gave up 10 bases and V 6 bases, and 6 bases lay outside the gene matches. DNA for the CDR3: TGTGCCTTGTGGCTTGACAAGAAACTCTTT. Its translation is CALWLDKKLF.

The sample holds a few counts of this clone. The rearrangement joins TRGV4 to TRGJ1 or TRGJ2. The CDR3 has 14 amino acids. The junction had 4 bases not matched to a gene; V was cut back by 2 bases and J by 0 bases. Germline-derived CDR1 and CDR2 are EGSTGY and YDSYTSSV. DNA for the CDR3: TGTGCCACCTGGGATGAGTCGAATTATTATAAGAAACTCTTT. It specifies CATWDESNYYKKLF.

This chain uses TRGV2 with TRGJ1 or TRGJ2. The CDR3 is 15 residues long. J gave up 3 bases and V 0 bases, and 8 bases lay outside the gene matches. Germline CDR1 is EGSNGY and CDR2 is YDSYNSKV. This chain's CDR3 is CATWDGQPLYYKKLF. The DNA of the CDR3 is TGTGCCACCTGGGACGGGCAACCCCTTTATTATAAGAAACTCTTT.

This clone was seen more than once but under ten times. Different DNA sequences within this sample yield the same CDR3. The chain uses TRGV3 and TRGJ1 or TRGJ2. After removal of 0 bases from V and 7 bases from J, the junction contained 6 bases not matched to a gene. In germline, CDR1 is VTNTFY, CDR2 YDVSTARD (reference sequence). The CDR3 is 13 amino acids. In nucleotides, the CDR3 is TGTGCCACCTGGGACAGGCCCCGGTATAAGAAACTCTTT. Encoded protein: CATWDRPRYKKLF.